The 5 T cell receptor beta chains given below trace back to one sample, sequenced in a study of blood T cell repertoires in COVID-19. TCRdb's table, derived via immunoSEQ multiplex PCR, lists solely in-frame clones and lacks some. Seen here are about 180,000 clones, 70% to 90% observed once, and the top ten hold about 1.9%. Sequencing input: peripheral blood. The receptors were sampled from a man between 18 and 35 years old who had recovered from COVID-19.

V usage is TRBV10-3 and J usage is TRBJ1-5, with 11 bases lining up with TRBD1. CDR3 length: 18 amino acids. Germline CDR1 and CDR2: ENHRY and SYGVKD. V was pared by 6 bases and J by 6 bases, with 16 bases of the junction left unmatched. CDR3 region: CAIRDRTGGGLVFQPQHF. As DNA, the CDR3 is TGTGCCATCAGGGACCGGACAGGGGGCGGCCTGGTCTTTCAGCCCCAGCATTTT.

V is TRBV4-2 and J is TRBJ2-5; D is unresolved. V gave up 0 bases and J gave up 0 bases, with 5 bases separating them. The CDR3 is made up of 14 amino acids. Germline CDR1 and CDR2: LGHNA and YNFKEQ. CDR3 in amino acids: CASSQDPNQETQYF. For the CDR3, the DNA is TGTGCCAGCAGCCAAGATCCTAACCAAGAGACCCAGTACTTC.

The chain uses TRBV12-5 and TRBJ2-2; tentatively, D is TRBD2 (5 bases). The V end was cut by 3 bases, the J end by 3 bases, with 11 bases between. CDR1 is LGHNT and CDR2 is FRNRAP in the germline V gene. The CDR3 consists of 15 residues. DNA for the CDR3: TGTGCTAGTGGTTTACCGACTACTTACACCGGGGAGCTGTTTTTT. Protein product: CASGLPTTYTGELFF.

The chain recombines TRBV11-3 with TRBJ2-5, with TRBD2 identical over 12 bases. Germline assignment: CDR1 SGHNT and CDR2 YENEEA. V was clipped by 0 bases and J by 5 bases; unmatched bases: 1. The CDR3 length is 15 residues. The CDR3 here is CASSLDGTSGETQYF. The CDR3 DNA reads TGTGCCAGCAGCTTAGATGGGACTAGCGGGGAGACCCAGTACTTC.

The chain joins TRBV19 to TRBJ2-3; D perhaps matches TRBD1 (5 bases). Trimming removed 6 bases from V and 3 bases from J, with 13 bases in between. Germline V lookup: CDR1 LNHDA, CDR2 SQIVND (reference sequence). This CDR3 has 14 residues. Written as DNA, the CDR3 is TGTGCCAGTAGAGGACACCAGGGTACAGATACGCAGTATTTT. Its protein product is CASRGHQGTDTQYF. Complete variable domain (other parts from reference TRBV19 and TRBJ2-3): DGGITQSPKYLFRKEGQNVTLSCEQNLNHDAMYWYRQDPGQGLRLIYYSQIVNDFQKGDIAEGYSVSREKKESFPLTVTSAQKNPTAFYLCASRGHQGTDTQYFGPGTRLTVL.